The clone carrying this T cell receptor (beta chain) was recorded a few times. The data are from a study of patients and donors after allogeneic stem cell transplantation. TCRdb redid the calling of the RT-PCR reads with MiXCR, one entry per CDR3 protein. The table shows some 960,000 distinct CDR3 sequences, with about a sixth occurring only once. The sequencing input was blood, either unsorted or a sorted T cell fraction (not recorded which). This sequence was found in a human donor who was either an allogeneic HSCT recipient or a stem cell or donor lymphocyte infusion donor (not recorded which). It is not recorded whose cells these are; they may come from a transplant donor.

The CDR3 bases are TGCGCCAGCAGCTTGGGCCCGGAGGACGAAAAACTGTTTTTT. Protein sequence: CASSLGPEDEKLFF. The chain employs TRBV5-1 and TRBJ1-4; unclear D gene. V dropped 0 bases and J dropped 8 bases, with 11 bases sitting between them. Germline V gene lookup returns CDR1 SGHRS and CDR2 YFSETQ. The CDR3 runs to 14 residues. The whole variable domain, remainder taken from reference TRBV5-1 and TRBJ1-4, is KAGVTQTPRYLIKTRGQQVTLSCSPISGHRSVSWYQQTPGQGLQFLFEYFSETQRNKGNFPGRFSGRQFSNSRSEMNVSTLELGDSALYLCASSLGPEDEKLFFGSGTQLSVL.